The present T cell receptor beta chain was sequenced within a study of T cells in Graves' hyperthyroidism and ophthalmopathy. Study findings and constraints: Separating ophthalmopathy from stable hyperthyroidism was achieved by a 13 V-J model.

Amplification targeted TCR beta CDR3 regions from RNA transcripts. The HTBI primer set served for first-round RT-PCR of the TCR CDR3. MiXCR was run by TCRdb on the multiplex PCR reads, yielding one entry per CDR3 protein. Of fewer than 600,000 distinct CDR3 sequences listed, around an eighth are singletons. Hyperthyroidism in the patients, aged 18 to 65, was newly diagnosed and under 2 months in duration. Each diagnosis was grounded in clinical symptoms, serum thyroxine and TRAb, thyroid ultrasound, and orbital computed tomography. Extraction of PBMCs used roughly 9.3 ml of fresh peripheral blood. For this clonotype: The antigen remains undetermined.

CDR3 size: 15 residues. V lost 0 bases to trimming and J lost 4 bases, with 13 bases between them. Germline values: CDR1 SEHNR, CDR2 FQNEAQ (reference sequence). Sequences were obtained from blood. The sequence came from a woman younger than 30 with Graves' hyperthyroidism. V and J are TRBV7-9 and TRBJ2-7, with unresolved D. DNA for the CDR3: TGTGCCAGCAGCTTAGCAGGACCCCGTATTTACGAGCAGTACTTC. Protein sequence: CASSLAGPRIYEQYF.